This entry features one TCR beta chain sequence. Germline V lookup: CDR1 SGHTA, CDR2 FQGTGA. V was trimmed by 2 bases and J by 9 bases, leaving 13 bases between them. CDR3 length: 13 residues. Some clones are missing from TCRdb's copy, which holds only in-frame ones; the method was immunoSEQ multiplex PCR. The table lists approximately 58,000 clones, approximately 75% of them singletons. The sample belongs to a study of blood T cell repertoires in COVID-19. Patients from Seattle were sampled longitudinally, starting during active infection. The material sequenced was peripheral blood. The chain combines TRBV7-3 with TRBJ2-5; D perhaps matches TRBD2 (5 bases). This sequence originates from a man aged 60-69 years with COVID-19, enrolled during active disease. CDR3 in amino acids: CASSLDVLEAQYF. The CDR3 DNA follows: TGTGCCAGCAGCTTAGATGTGCTGGAGGCCCAGTACTTC. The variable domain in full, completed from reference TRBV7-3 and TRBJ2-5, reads GAGVSQTPSNKVTEKGKYVELRCDPISGHTALYWYRQSLGQGPEFLIYFQGTGAADDSGLPNDRFFAVRPEGSVSTLKIQRTERGDSAVYLCASSLDVLEAQYFGPGTRLLVL.